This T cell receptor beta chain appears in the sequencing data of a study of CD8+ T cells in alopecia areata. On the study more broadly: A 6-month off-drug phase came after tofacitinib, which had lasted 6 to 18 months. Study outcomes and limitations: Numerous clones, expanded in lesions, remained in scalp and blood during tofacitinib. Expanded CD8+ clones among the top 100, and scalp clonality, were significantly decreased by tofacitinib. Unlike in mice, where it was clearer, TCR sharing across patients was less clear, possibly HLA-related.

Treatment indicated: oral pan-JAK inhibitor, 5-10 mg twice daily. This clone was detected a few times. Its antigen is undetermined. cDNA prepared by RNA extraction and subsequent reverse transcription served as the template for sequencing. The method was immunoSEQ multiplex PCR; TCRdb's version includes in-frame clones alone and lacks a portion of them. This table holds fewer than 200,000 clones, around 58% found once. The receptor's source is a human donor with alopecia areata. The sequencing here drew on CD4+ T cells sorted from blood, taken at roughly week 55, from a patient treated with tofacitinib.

In nucleotides, the CDR3 is TGTGCCAGCAGCCCCGAGGCGGGACTCACAGATACGCAGTATTTT. This codes for CASSPEAGLTDTQYF. J is TRBJ2-3 and V is TRBV7-9, with D possibly TRBD2 on 6 matching bases. The CDR3 runs to 15 residues. V was cut by 5 bases and J by 2 bases, with 14 bases left in between. Germline CDR1 SEHNR, CDR2 FQNEAQ (reference sequence).